A selection of T cell receptor beta chains follows, all from one sample in a study of cytomegalovirus exposure and HLA in healthy donors. Produced via immunoSEQ multiplex PCR; TCRdb's table is partial and in-frame only. The sample shows approximately 100,000 clones, 55% to 75% of them seen only once. The sequencing sample was made of PBMCs. The source of these receptors is a man in his fifties in good health and CMV-seronegative. The CDR3 runs from the conserved cysteine through the conserved F or W. The order of the fields is D gene, J gene, clone size, V gene, CDR3 protein, CDR3 DNA. D genes are given only for firm matches. Clone size is shown for a subset of rows, as once, few, many or a class of expanded clone.

D: TRBD2
J: TRBJ2-2
size: -
V: TRBV11-2
CDR3: CASSPEREEGTGELFF
DNA: TGTGCCAGCAGCCCAGAGCGGGAGGAGGGCACCGGGGAGCTGTTTTTT

D: -
J: TRBJ1-4
size: -
V: TRBV4-3
CDR3: CASSQTGIQDEKLFF
DNA: TGCGCCAGCAGCCAGACCGGGATTCAGGATGAAAAACTGTTTTTT

D: -
J: TRBJ1-5
size: -
V: TRBV2
CDR3: CASSPTGYSNQPQHF
DNA: TGTGCCAGCAGCCCCACAGGGTACAGCAATCAGCCCCAGCATTTT

D: TRBD1
J: TRBJ1-5
size: -
V: TRBV27
CDR3: CASSRRQGARGQPQHF
DNA: TGTGCCAGCAGCCGCAGACAGGGGGCCAGGGGGCAGCCCCAGCATTTT

D: -
J: TRBJ2-3
size: -
V: TRBV10-3
CDR3: CAISERGGTDTQYF
DNA: TGTGCCATCAGTGAGAGGGGCGGCACAGATACGCAGTATTTT

D: -
J: TRBJ1-3
size: -
V: TRBV5-1
CDR3: CASAQQAGLGNTIYF
DNA: TGCGCCAGCGCCCAACAGGCCGGGCTTGGAAACACCATATATTTT

D: -
J: TRBJ1-4
size: -
V: TRBV13
CDR3: CASSLKRQGGEKLFF
DNA: TGTGCCAGCAGCTTAAAGCGTCAGGGCGGTGAAAAACTGTTTTTT

D: -
J: TRBJ2-7
size: -
V: TRBV27
CDR3: CASRRQAHEQYF
DNA: TGTGCCAGCAGGAGACAGGCCCACGAGCAGTACTTC

D: TRBD1
J: TRBJ2-7
size: -
V: TRBV5-6
CDR3: CASSQDRGNYRGSYEQYF
DNA: TGTGCCAGCAGCCAAGACAGGGGAAACTACCGTGGGTCCTACGAGCAGTACTTC

D: TRBD1
J: TRBJ2-7
size: -
V: TRBV2
CDR3: CASSDTGAPYEQYF
DNA: TGTGCCAGCAGTGATACAGGGGCACCCTACGAGCAGTACTTC

D: -
J: TRBJ1-5
size: -
V: TRBV11-3
CDR3: CASRGLGGSHSNQPQHF
DNA: TGTGCCAGCAGAGGTCTGGGGGGGTCTCATAGCAATCAGCCCCAGCATTTT

D: TRBD2
J: TRBJ2-3
size: -
V: TRBV19
CDR3: CASTGGGRATDTQYF
DNA: TGTGCCAGTACCGGGGGCGGGAGGGCGACAGATACGCAGTATTTT

D: -
J: TRBJ1-1
size: -
V: TRBV19
CDR3: CASRGYSTEAFF
DNA: TGTGCCAGTCGGGGGTACAGCACTGAAGCTTTCTTT

D: -
J: TRBJ1-3
size: few
V: TRBV19
CDR3: CASSITGESGNTIYF
DNA: TGTGCCAGTAGTATAACGGGGGAGAGTGGAAACACCATATATTTT

D: -
J: TRBJ1-2
size: -
V: TRBV13
CDR3: CASSLGRRGDGYTF
DNA: TGTGCCAGCAGCTTAGGCCGGAGGGGTGACGGCTACACCTTC

D: -
J: TRBJ1-3
size: -
V: TRBV15
CDR3: CATSRVGGSSGNTIYF
DNA: TGTGCCACCAGCAGAGTTGGGGGGAGCTCTGGAAACACCATATATTTT

D: -
J: TRBJ2-6
size: -
V: TRBV28
CDR3: CASSLLADAGANVLTF
DNA: TGTGCCAGCAGTTTATTAGCCGATGCTGGGGCCAACGTCCTGACTTTC

D: -
J: TRBJ1-2
size: -
V: TRBV7-2
CDR3: CASSTANLRVSGYTF
DNA: TGTGCCAGCAGCACCGCTAACCTCCGGGTCTCTGGCTACACCTTC

D: -
J: TRBJ2-3
size: -
V: TRBV27
CDR3: CASSLVLGADTQYF
DNA: TGTGCCAGCAGTTTGGTCCTAGGGGCAGATACGCAGTATTTT

D: -
J: TRBJ2-6
size: -
V: TRBV28
CDR3: CASSFVRGAGANVLTF
DNA: TGTGCCAGCAGTTTCGTCAGGGGTGCTGGGGCCAACGTCCTGACTTTC

D: -
J: TRBJ2-3
size: -
V: TRBV6-6
CDR3: CASSYQSGGADTQYF
DNA: TGTGCCAGCAGTTACCAGTCCGGAGGTGCAGATACGCAGTATTTT

D: -
J: TRBJ1-2
size: few
V: TRBV19
CDR3: CASRAGGEVGYTF
DNA: TGTGCCAGTAGGGCGGGGGGCGAAGTTGGCTACACCTTC

D: -
J: TRBJ1-5
size: few
V: TRBV7-9
CDR3: CASSPTEGSSNQPQHF
DNA: TGTGCCAGCAGCCCCACGGAGGGGTCGAGCAATCAGCCCCAGCATTTT

D: -
J: TRBJ2-1
size: -
V: TRBV6-4
CDR3: CASSDAGTGNNEQFF
DNA: TGTGCCAGCAGTGACGCCGGGACTGGTAACAATGAGCAGTTCTTC

D: -
J: TRBJ2-2
size: -
V: TRBV7-7
CDR3: CASSPNRVNTGELFF
DNA: TGTGCTAGCAGCCCAAACAGGGTTAACACCGGGGAGCTGTTTTTT

D: TRBD1
J: TRBJ1-5
size: -
V: TRBV6-1
CDR3: CASRDRVGGQPQHF
DNA: TGTGCCAGCAGGGACAGGGTGGGAGGTCAGCCCCAGCATTTT

D: -
J: TRBJ1-4
size: -
V: TRBV5-6
CDR3: CASSFRDSLGEKLFF
DNA: TGTGCCAGCAGCTTCCGGGACTCTTTGGGAGAAAAACTGTTTTTT

D: -
J: TRBJ2-3
size: -
V: TRBV7-8
CDR3: CASSRPFPPQGIDTQYF
DNA: TGTGCCAGCAGCCGCCCCTTCCCCCCCCAGGGGATAGATACGCAGTATTTT

D: TRBD2
J: TRBJ2-3
size: -
V: TRBV5-1
CDR3: CASSGVAGGSTDTQYF
DNA: TGCGCCAGCAGCGGTGTAGCGGGGGGATCCACAGATACGCAGTATTTT

D: -
J: TRBJ1-3
size: few
V: TRBV7-2
CDR3: CASSLTGYSGNTIYF
DNA: TGTGCCAGCAGCTTGACAGGATACTCTGGAAACACCATATATTTT

D: TRBD2
J: TRBJ2-7
size: -
V: TRBV28
CDR3: CASRPRGGFYEQYF
DNA: TGTGCCAGCAGGCCGCGGGGGGGATTTTACGAGCAGTACTTC

D: TRBD2
J: TRBJ2-1
size: -
V: TRBV14
CDR3: CASSPRETVNNEQFF
DNA: TGTGCCAGCAGCCCGCGGGAGACGGTAAACAATGAGCAGTTCTTC

D: TRBD1
J: TRBJ1-1
size: -
V: TRBV12-5
CDR3: CASGLVTGTEITLNTEAFF
DNA: TGTGCTAGTGGTTTAGTTACCGGGACAGAAATTACCCTGAACACTGAAGCTTTCTTT

D: -
J: TRBJ2-1
size: -
V: TRBV28
CDR3: CASSQGGDTGNEQFF
DNA: TGTGCCAGCAGTCAGGGGGGTGATACAGGCAATGAGCAGTTCTTC

D: -
J: TRBJ1-5
size: -
V: TRBV6-5
CDR3: CASSYAAGGGNQPQHF
DNA: TGTGCCAGCAGTTACGCAGCGGGGGGAGGCAATCAGCCCCAGCATTTT

D: TRBD1
J: TRBJ1-2
size: -
V: TRBV28
CDR3: CATRQGAGYTF
DNA: TGTGCCACCCGACAGGGGGCCGGCTACACCTTC

D: -
J: TRBJ2-7
size: -
V: TRBV4-1
CDR3: CASSQARGYEQYF
DNA: TGCGCCAGCAGCCAAGCCCGGGGCTACGAGCAGTACTTC

D: TRBD2
J: TRBJ2-5
size: -
V: TRBV6-5
CDR3: CASRRGVQETQYF
DNA: TGTGCCAGCCGGCGGGGGGTGCAAGAGACCCAGTACTTC

D: TRBD1
J: TRBJ1-5
size: -
V: TRBV5-1
CDR3: CASSPRGTGDSNQPQHF
DNA: TGCGCCAGCAGCCCCCGCGGGACAGGGGATAGCAATCAGCCCCAGCATTTT

D: -
J: TRBJ1-4
size: -
V: TRBV28
CDR3: CASSLSGGGYEKLFF
DNA: TGTGCCAGCAGTTTGTCGGGGGGCGGGTATGAAAAACTGTTTTTT